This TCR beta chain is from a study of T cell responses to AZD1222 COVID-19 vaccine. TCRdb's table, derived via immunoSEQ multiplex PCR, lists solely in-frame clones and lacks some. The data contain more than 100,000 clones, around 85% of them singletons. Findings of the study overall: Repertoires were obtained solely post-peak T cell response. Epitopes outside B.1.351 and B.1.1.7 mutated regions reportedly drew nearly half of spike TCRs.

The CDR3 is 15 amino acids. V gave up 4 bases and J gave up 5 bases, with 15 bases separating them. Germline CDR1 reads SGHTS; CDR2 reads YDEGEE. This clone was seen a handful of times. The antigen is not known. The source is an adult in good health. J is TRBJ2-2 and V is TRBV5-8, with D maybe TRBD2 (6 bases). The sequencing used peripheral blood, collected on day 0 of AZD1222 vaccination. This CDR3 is CASSPGDLGTGELFF. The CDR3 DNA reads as TGTGCCAGCAGCCCGGGGGACCTAGGGACCGGGGAGCTGTTTTTT.